This entry describes one T cell receptor (beta chain). Its antigen is unknown. For the second PCR, which ran for roughly 6 to 12 cycles, a sample-barcoded 5' primer and a J-beta primer mix were used. A template-switch adaptor containing 12 random nucleotides labeled each cDNA molecule. Any given sample supplied a minimum of 2.5 million CDR3-containing paired-end reads. MiXCR was run by TCRdb on the 5' RACE reads, yielding one entry per CDR3 protein. The data hold hundreds of thousands of distinct CDR3 sequences, with 58% observed a single time. This record belongs to a study of blood T cells in healthy people across ages. The germline V and J ends were trimmed by 0 bases and 5 bases, with 13 bases remaining between them. Germline V gene lookup returns CDR1 LNHNV and CDR2 YYDKDF (reference sequence). The length of the CDR3 is 15 residues. General study findings and limits: Long-lived and aged donors differed, with more naive CD4+ cells and higher diversity in the long-lived. Per million T cells, the diversity of TCR beta decreased roughly linearly as age advanced.

The chain links TRBV15 to TRBJ2-5; D could derive from TRBD1 or TRBD2 (5 bases each). The sample was blood. The source of this sequence is a man aged 25 to 40 in good health. The CDR3 region is CATSRDRGGPETQYF. The CDR3 nucleotides are TGTGCCACCAGCAGAGATCGTGGGGGTCCGGAGACCCAGTACTTC.